The text below deals with one T cell receptor beta chain. Its antigen is unknown. The source of the sample is a study of vaccination and CD4 T cells after COVID-19. Trimming cost V 5 bases and J 5 bases, with 22 bases left between them. The CDR3 is made up of 16 amino acids. Germline V gives CDR1 SEHNR, CDR2 FQNEAQ (reference sequence). The study sequenced cultured CD4+ T cell DNA using the Oncomine TCR Beta short-read assay. TCRdb fed the PCR reads into MiXCR, producing one record per CDR3 protein. In the table there are about 12,000 distinct CDR3 sequences, approximately 46% of which are singletons. Regarding treatment: roughly 10-day PBMC culture with coronavirus spike peptide pools or control peptides (ViraFEST assay). PBMCs, plated at two million per well, were grown in the presence of around 10 IU/ml IL-2 and roughly 9.6 ug/ml peptide pools.

This sequence originates from a human donor who had recovered from COVID-19. The chain employs TRBV7-9 and TRBJ2-7, with a weak D call TRBD2 (6 bases). The sample was CD4+ T cells from blood, cultured in vitro. DNA for the CDR3: TGTGCCAGCAGCCACACCACTGGGAGGAAGATCGACGAGCAGTACTTC. This codes for CASSHTTGRKIDEQYF.